A selection of T cell receptor beta chains follows, all from one sample in a study of early stage breast cancer tumors. The repertoire was sequenced with immunoSEQ multiplex PCR; TCRdb's copy has only in-frame clones and lacks some. The sample consists of almost 55,000 clones, approximately 90% of them appearing once. Sequenced sample: blood. These receptors all come from a person aged 65-85 years with breast cancer. The CDR3 runs from the conserved cysteine through the conserved F or W. D genes are given only for firm matches. Only part of the rows carry a size: once, few, many, or a class if the clone is expanded.

d_call	v_call	j_call	clone_size	cdr3_nt	cdr3_aa
NA	TRBV7-9	TRBJ1-6	NA	TGTGCCAGCAGCCCGGACAGCCCCGAAAGCCACTTT	CASSPDSPESHF
TRBD1	TRBV11-2	TRBJ1-2	NA	TGTGCCAGCAGCCCCATCACCGGGACAGGGTTCGGCTACACCTTC	CASSPITGTGFGYTF
TRBD2	TRBV5-1	TRBJ2-1	NA	TGCGCCAGCAGTTTCCCGGGACTAGCGGGAGCTGAGCAGTTCTTC	CASSFPGLAGAEQFF
TRBD1	TRBV19	TRBJ2-7	NA	TGTGCCAGTAGCCTACAGGGGATGGTCTACGAGCAGTACTTC	CASSLQGMVYEQYF
TRBD2	TRBV7-9	TRBJ2-1	NA	TGTGCCAGCAGCTTACTAGCGGGGTCTTACAATGAGCAGTTCTTC	CASSLLAGSYNEQFF
TRBD1	TRBV19	TRBJ1-5	NA	TGTGCCAGTAGTATAAGAGGGAGAGGGGGACAGGGTCCCAATCAGCCCCAGCATTTT	CASSIRGRGGQGPNQPQHF
NA	TRBV5-1	TRBJ2-6	NA	TGCGCCAGCAGCTTGGAAGGGGGGGGTTCTGGGGCCAACGTCCTGACTTTC	CASSLEGGGSGANVLTF
NA	TRBV5-6	TRBJ1-6	once	TGTGCCAGCAGCTTGTGGGCAACGGGAAATTCACCCCTCCACTTT	CASSLWATGNSPLHF
NA	TRBV4-1	TRBJ2-7	NA	TGCGCCAGCAGCCAAGCATGGAGCTCCTACGAGCAGTACTTC	CASSQAWSSYEQYF
NA	TRBV6-4	TRBJ2-2	NA	TGTGCCAGCAGTGGAGAGAAATTCACCGGGGAGCTGTTTTTT	CASSGEKFTGELFF
NA	TRBV7-9	TRBJ1-1	NA	TGTGCCAGCAGCTTAGGCCCCGCAGGAGCTTTCTTT	CASSLGPAGAFF
NA	TRBV14	TRBJ2-2	NA	TGTGCCAGCAGCCCACAACTAGCTAACACCGGGGAGCTGTTTTTT	CASSPQLANTGELFF
NA	TRBV4-2	TRBJ2-3	NA	TGTGCCAGCAGCCCTACCCCTAAGCGAGAGGGCACAGATACGCAGTATTTT	CASSPTPKREGTDTQYF
NA	TRBV7-2	TRBJ2-3	NA	TGTGCCAGCAGCCCTAGCACAGATACGCAGTATTTT	CASSPSTDTQYF
NA	TRBV18	TRBJ2-5	NA	TGTGCCAGCTCACCTAAAACGGGAGCTCAAGAGACCCAGTACTTC	CASSPKTGAQETQYF
NA	TRBV6-5	TRBJ2-2	NA	TGTGCCAGCAGTTACTCTCAGGGCACCGGGGAGCTGTTTTTT	CASSYSQGTGELFF
NA	TRBV9	TRBJ1-6	once	TGTGCCAGCAGCGTAGCTACAGGTTATAATTCACCCCTCCACTTT	CASSVATGYNSPLHF
NA	TRBV7-8	TRBJ2-7	NA	TGTGCCAGCAGCTTAGATTCGGGACAAATCTCCTACGAGCAGTACTTC	CASSLDSGQISYEQYF
TRBD1	TRBV7-2	TRBJ1-2	NA	TGTGCCAGCAGCTCATTGGACAGGGTACGTGGCTACACCTTC	CASSSLDRVRGYTF
NA	TRBV7-2	TRBJ1-5	NA	TGTGCCAGCAGCCTACAGTCTAGCAATCAGCCCCAGCATTTT	CASSLQSSNQPQHF
NA	TRBV21-1	TRBJ1-2	few	TGTGCCAGCAGCAAAGGGGGAGACAGGGGGAAAAGTAATGGCTACACCTTC	CASSKGGDRGKSNGYTF
NA	TRBV11-2	TRBJ2-7	NA	TGTGCCAGCAGCTTACGGCGGGACCTAAACTCCTACGAGCAGTACTTC	CASSLRRDLNSYEQYF
TRBD2	TRBV6-5	TRBJ2-7	NA	TGTGCCAGCAGTTACTCGATAGGCGGGAGCTCCTACGAGCAGTACTTC	CASSYSIGGSSYEQYF
TRBD1	TRBV5-5	TRBJ1-2	NA	TGTGCCAGCAGCTTGGACAGGGGGATCTATGGCTACACCTTC	CASSLDRGIYGYTF
TRBD2	TRBV15	TRBJ2-7	medium-sized	TGTGCCACCAGCATCGGAGCGGGGGGTATCTACGAGCAGTACTTC	CATSIGAGGIYEQYF
TRBD2	TRBV5-1	TRBJ2-5	NA	TGCGCCAGCAACCCACTAGCGGGGGGGCTCGGGGAGACCCAGTACTTC	CASNPLAGGLGETQYF
TRBD1	TRBV14	TRBJ1-1	once	TGTGCCAGCAGCCTACAGGGGACTGAAGCTTTCTTT	CASSLQGTEAFF
NA	TRBV30	TRBJ1-3	NA	TGTGCCTGGAGTTTGGGCGGGGACACCATATATTTT	CAWSLGGDTIYF
NA	TRBV9	TRBJ1-5	NA	TGTGCCAGCAGCGTAGACAGCGGGCATGGTGGGCCCCAGCATTTT	CASSVDSGHGGPQHF
NA	TRBV20-1	TRBJ2-1	NA	TGCAGTGCTAGTTGGGCGACCGAGCAGTTCTTC	CSASWATEQFF
TRBD2	TRBV11-1	TRBJ2-3	NA	TGTGCCAGCAGCTTTAGCGGGAGGGCCGGGAATCAAGCAGATACGCAGTATTTT	CASSFSGRAGNQADTQYF